The following is a T cell receptor beta chain sequence with its context. Antigen specificity is unknown. This sample is part of a study of lymphopenia after photon versus proton radiotherapy. General study findings and limits: Post-nadir TCR diversity decline inversely tracked overall survival among those who died. After lymphocyte nadir, photon-treated repertoires showed oligoclonal expansion, especially CD8+ Temra. Proton therapy kept repertoires fairly stable, unlike photons, which gained effector/memory cells. Better survival with proton therapy was suggested as possible, not demonstrated.

The table came from immunoSEQ multiplex PCR; TCRdb's copy has only in-frame clones and leaves some out. The table records more than 45,000 clones, more than 85% of them present only once. V shed 5 bases and J 4 bases; nucleotides not matched to a gene: 4. Germline lookup yields CDR1 SGHRS and CDR2 YFSETQ. This CDR3 region has 13 residues. This clonotype originated in a middle-aged woman with cholangiocarcinoma. The chain links TRBV5-1 to TRBJ1-2; TRBD1 matches at 8 bases. This material consisted of peripheral blood, taken from a patient treated with photon-based radiotherapy. CDR3 region: CASRPGQGYGYTF. CDR3 sequence (DNA): TGCGCCAGCAGACCTGGACAGGGCTATGGCTACACCTTC. The whole variable domain, filled in from reference TRBV5-1 and TRBJ1-2, reads KAGVTQTPRYLIKTRGQQVTLSCSPISGHRSVSWYQQTPGQGLQFLFEYFSETQRNKGNFPGRFSGRQFSNSRSEMNVSTLELGDSALYLCASRPGQGYGYTFGSGTRLTVV.